This TCR beta chain was recorded in a study of cytomegalovirus exposure and HLA in healthy donors. Study conclusions and caveats: TCR clusters originating in the first cohort tended to co-occur in the 120 validation repertoires, according to a later analysis. Cytomegalovirus-associated TCR beta chains were listed, numbering 150 to 200.

On this clone itself: Its antigen is still unknown.

The table came from immunoSEQ multiplex PCR; TCRdb's copy has only in-frame clones and leaves some out. The sample shows 300,000 to 400,000 clones, approximately 85% of them seen only once. The receptor was derived from a man aged 25 to 45 in good health and CMV-seronegative. The sample was PBMCs.

In nucleotides, the CDR3 is TGTGCCAGCAGCTCAGACAGGAGCTCCTACAATGAGCAGTTCTTC. This translates into CASSSDRSSYNEQFF. J is TRBJ2-1 and V is TRBV7-2, with D perhaps matching TRBD1 (6 bases). This CDR3 spans 15 amino acids. Germline V lookup: CDR1 SGHTA, CDR2 FQGNSA. V shed 4 bases and J shed 0 bases, with 10 bases lying between them.